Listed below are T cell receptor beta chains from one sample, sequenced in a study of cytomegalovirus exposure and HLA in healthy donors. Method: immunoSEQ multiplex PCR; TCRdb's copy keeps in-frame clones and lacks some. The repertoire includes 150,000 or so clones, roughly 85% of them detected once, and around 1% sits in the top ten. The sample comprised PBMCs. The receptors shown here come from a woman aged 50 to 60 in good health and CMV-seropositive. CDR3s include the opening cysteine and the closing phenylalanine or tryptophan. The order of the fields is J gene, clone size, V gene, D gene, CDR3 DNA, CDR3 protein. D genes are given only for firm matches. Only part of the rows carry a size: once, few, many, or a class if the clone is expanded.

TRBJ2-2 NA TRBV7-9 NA TGTGCCAGCGTAGTGAACACCGGGGAGCTGTTTTTT CASVVNTGELFF
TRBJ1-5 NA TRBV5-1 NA TGCGCCAGCAGCTTGGATCCGGGAGAAAATCAGCCCCAGCATTTT CASSLDPGENQPQHF
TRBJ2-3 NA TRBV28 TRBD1 TGTGCCAGCAGTTCACCTCTGGACAGGGGAGGAGATACGCAGTATTTT CASSSPLDRGGDTQYF
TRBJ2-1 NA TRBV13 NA TGTGCCAGCAGCTCCCCCCCCAAAATCTCCTACAATGAGCAGTTCTTC CASSSPPKISYNEQFF
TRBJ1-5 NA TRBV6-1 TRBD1 TGTGCCAGCAGTGTTGCGGAGACAGGGGTTCGTCCCCAGCATTTT CASSVAETGVRPQHF
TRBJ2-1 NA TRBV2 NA TGTGCCAGCAGTGCTCACAGGGTTCAGGATGAGCAGTTCTTC CASSAHRVQDEQFF
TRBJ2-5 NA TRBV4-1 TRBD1 TGCGCCAGCAGCCAACTAGGGACAGCTAACCAAGAGACCCAGTACTTC CASSQLGTANQETQYF
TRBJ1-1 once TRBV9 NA TGTGCCAGCAGCGCAGGGTACGAGTACACTGAAGCTTTCTTT CASSAGYEYTEAFF
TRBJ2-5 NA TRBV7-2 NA TGTGCCAGCAGCTTAGACAGGGTGGGGGAGACCCAGTACTTC CASSLDRVGETQYF
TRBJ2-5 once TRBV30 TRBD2 TGTGCCTGGAGGCAAGATAGCGGGGGGCGGGAGACCCAGTACTTC CAWRQDSGGRETQYF
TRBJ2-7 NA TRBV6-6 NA TGTGCCAGCAGTTATATACAGGGCTCCTACGAGCAGTACTTC CASSYIQGSYEQYF
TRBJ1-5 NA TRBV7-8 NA TGTGCCAGCAGCTTAGATAGTCAGCCCCAGCATTTT CASSLDSQPQHF
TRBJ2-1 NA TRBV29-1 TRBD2 TGCAGCGTTTTACTAGCGCTGCCCAGCTCCTACAATGAGCAGTTCTTC CSVLLALPSSYNEQFF
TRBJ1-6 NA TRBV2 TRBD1 TGTGCCATAGCAACCAGACAGGGCGGGAATTCACCCCTCCACTTT CAIATRQGGNSPLHF
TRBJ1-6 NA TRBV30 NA TGTGCCTGGAGGACAGGCGGTTCACCCCTCCACTTT CAWRTGGSPLHF
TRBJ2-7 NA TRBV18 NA TGTGCCAGCTCACCCTCCCAGGTGACCTACGAGCAGTACTTC CASSPSQVTYEQYF
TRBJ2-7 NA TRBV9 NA TGTGCCAGCAGCGCACACACTAGGACTGAGCAGTACTTC CASSAHTRTEQYF
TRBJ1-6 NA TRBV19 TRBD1 TGTGCCAGTAGTATGGGACAGGGCATTGGATCACCCCTCCACTTT CASSMGQGIGSPLHF
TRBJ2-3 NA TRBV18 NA TGTGCCAGCTCACCACCTGTCAGCGGGAGCACAGATACGCAGTATTTT CASSPPVSGSTDTQYF
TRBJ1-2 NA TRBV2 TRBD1 TGTGCCAGCAGTGAAACAGGGGGGTATGGCTACACCTTC CASSETGGYGYTF
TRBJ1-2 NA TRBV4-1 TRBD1 TGCGCCAGCAGCCGCGAGGGGGCCGGGGAAAACTATGGCTACACCTTC CASSREGAGENYGYTF
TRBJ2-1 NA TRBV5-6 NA TGTGCCAGCAGCTGGGGCGACAATGAGCAGTTCTTC CASSWGDNEQFF
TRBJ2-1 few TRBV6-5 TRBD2 TGTGCCAGCAGTGCCACGCTAGCGGGAGAGCAGTTCTTC CASSATLAGEQFF
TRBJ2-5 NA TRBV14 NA TGTGCCAGCAGCCCTGGACCGGGACACTTAATTTCCCAAGAGACCCAGTACTTC CASSPGPGHLISQETQYF
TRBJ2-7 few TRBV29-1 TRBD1 TGCAGCGCCCGACAGGGGGCTGGCTACGAGCAGTACTTC CSARQGAGYEQYF
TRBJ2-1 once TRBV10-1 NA TGCGCCAGCAGTGGGACAGAATACAATGAGCAGTTCTTC CASSGTEYNEQFF
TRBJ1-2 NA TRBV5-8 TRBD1 TGTGCCAGCAGCTTGGCCGGGACAGGGAGAGGCTACACCTTC CASSLAGTGRGYTF
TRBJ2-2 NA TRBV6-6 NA TGTGCCAGCACCCTAATGCCGACAGTCACCGGGGAGCTGTTTTTT CASTLMPTVTGELFF
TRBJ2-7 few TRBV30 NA TGTGCCTGGAGTGTACAGGTCCCCTACGAGCAGTACTTC CAWSVQVPYEQYF
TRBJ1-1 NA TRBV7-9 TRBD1 TGTGCCAGCAGCTTCAGGGGGCGCCGGCTCACTGAAGCTTTCTTT CASSFRGRRLTEAFF
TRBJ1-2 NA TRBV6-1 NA TGTGCCAGCAGTGATAGCGGGTATGGCTATGGCTACACCTTC CASSDSGYGYGYTF
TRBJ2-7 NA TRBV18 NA TGTGCCAGCTCACCTGATTCGGGGAATCTTGGCTCCTACGAGCAGTACTTC CASSPDSGNLGSYEQYF
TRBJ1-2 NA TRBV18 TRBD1 TGTGCCAGCTCCCCGAGGGGACAGGGGACGGATGGCTACACCTTC CASSPRGQGTDGYTF
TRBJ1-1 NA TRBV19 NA TGTGCCAGTAGTAAGCAGGGGTCGGGGAACACTGAAGCTTTCTTT CASSKQGSGNTEAFF
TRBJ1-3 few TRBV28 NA TGTGCCAGCATTGCCGGAGTTAACTCTGGAAACACCATATATTTT CASIAGVNSGNTIYF
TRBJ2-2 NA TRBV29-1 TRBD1 TGCAGCGTCAGGACAGGAACGAACACCGGGGAGCTGTTTTTT CSVRTGTNTGELFF
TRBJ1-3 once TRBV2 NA TGTGCCAGCACCGAGAGGGGGGGCTCTGGAAACACCATATATTTT CASTERGGSGNTIYF
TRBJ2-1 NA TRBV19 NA TGTGCCAGTAGTATAAACGGGTACGAGCAGTTCTTC CASSINGYEQFF
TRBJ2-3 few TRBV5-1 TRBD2 TGCGCCAGCAGCCTGCGGGGGTCTGGCACAGATACGCAGTATTTT CASSLRGSGTDTQYF
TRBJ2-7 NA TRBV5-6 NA TGTGCCAGCAGCTTTGGGTACAGCGCGGGGCTACGCGAGCAGTACTTC CASSFGYSAGLREQYF
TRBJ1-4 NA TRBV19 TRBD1 TGTGCCAGTGGGGGCTACAGGGGGCGCAGAGGAGATGAAAAACTGTTTTTT CASGGYRGRRGDEKLFF
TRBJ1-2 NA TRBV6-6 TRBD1 TGTGCCAGCAGTTACGGACAGGGCGCTAACTATGGCTACACCTTC CASSYGQGANYGYTF
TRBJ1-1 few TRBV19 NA TGTGCCAGTAAAGGGGCACTAACAGGGAGAGCTGAAGCTTTCTTT CASKGALTGRAEAFF
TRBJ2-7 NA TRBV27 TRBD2 TGTGCCAGCAGTAGAGCGGGGAACTACGAGCAGTACTTC CASSRAGNYEQYF
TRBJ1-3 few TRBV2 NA TGTGCCAGCAGTGAACGGGGTACCTCTGGAAACACCATATATTTT CASSERGTSGNTIYF
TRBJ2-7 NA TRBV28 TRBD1 TGTGCCAGCAGTTACGGGACAGGGGGCGGCGAGCAGTACTTC CASSYGTGGGEQYF
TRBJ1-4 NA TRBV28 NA TGTGCCAGCAGTCCAGGGGTACGGTTCGAAAAACTGTTTTTT CASSPGVRFEKLFF
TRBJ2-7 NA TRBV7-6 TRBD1 TGTGCCAGCAGCTGGGGGGACAGGGGAGGATCCTACGAGCAGTACTTC CASSWGDRGGSYEQYF
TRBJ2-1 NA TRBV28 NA TGTGCCAGCAGTTTTGGAGGGGCCTTCAATGAGCAGTTCTTC CASSFGGAFNEQFF
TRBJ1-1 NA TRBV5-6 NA TGTGCCAGCAGCTTGGGTAGGGGAGAAGCTTTCTTT CASSLGRGEAFF
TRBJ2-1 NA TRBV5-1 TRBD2 TGCGCCAGCAGCACCCCCGGGACTAGCGGGGGACCCACCTACAATGAGCAGTTCTTC CASSTPGTSGGPTYNEQFF
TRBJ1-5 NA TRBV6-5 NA TGTGCCAGCAGTCCAGGGGCCTATCAGCCCCAGCATTTT CASSPGAYQPQHF
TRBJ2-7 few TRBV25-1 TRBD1 TGTGCCAGCAGTGATTTGGACAGGGCTAGGGGGCAGTACTTC CASSDLDRARGQYF
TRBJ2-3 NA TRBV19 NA TGTGCCAGTAGTCCCCGACTAGCAGATACGCAGTATTTT CASSPRLADTQYF
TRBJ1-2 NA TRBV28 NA TGTGCCAGCATAGGGGGTCACTATGGCTACACCTTC CASIGGHYGYTF
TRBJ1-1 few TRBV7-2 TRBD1 TGTGCCAGCAGTTACACAGGGGGCACTGAAGCTTTCTTT CASSYTGGTEAFF
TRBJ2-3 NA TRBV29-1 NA TGCAGCGTTGAGGGGGCAGGGGCAGATACGCAGTATTTT CSVEGAGADTQYF
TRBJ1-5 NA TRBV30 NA TGTGCCTGGGCCATGGGGGCGGATAGCAATCAGCCCCAGCATTTT CAWAMGADSNQPQHF
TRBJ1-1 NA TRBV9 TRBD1 TGTGCCAGCAGCGTAGGACAGGGGGCTGACACTGAAGCTTTCTTT CASSVGQGADTEAFF